The rows below give T cell receptor beta chains drawn from one sample of a study of blood T cell repertoires in COVID-19. The table came from immunoSEQ multiplex PCR; TCRdb's copy has only in-frame clones and leaves some out. There are about 480,000 clones in the sample; roughly 89% occur only once, and around 0.9% lies in the top ten. Sequencing used peripheral blood. The receptors stem from a man younger than 35 with COVID-19, enrolled during active disease. Each CDR3 is given without its conserved first and last residue. Fields, in order: J gene, V gene, CDR3 protein.

J gene: TRBJ2-7
V gene: TRBV6-6
CDR3 protein: ASKPGTGSEQY

J gene: TRBJ2-1
V gene: TRBV5-4
CDR3 protein: ASSLGLAGKNEQF

J gene: TRBJ1-2
V gene: TRBV5-6
CDR3 protein: ASSFGSGGLGYT

J gene: TRBJ2-3
V gene: TRBV30
CDR3 protein: AWRIIRLRDTQY

J gene: TRBJ2-1
V gene: TRBV7-3
CDR3 protein: ASSLTQGRVSYNEQF

J gene: TRBJ2-7
V gene: TRBV3-1/TRBV3-2
CDR3 protein: ASSQQVRRKGEQY

J gene: TRBJ2-2
V gene: TRBV27
CDR3 protein: ASSFGSPLSSGRSGELF

J gene: TRBJ1-6
V gene: TRBV14
CDR3 protein: ASSQDQAVDNSPLH

J gene: TRBJ2-3
V gene: TRBV5-6
CDR3 protein: ASTWAPGGLTDTQY

J gene: TRBJ2-5
V gene: TRBV7-8
CDR3 protein: ASSSRTGQETQY

J gene: TRBJ2-1
V gene: TRBV10-3
CDR3 protein: AIRTGQGATAAYRNEQF

J gene: TRBJ2-1
V gene: TRBV5-1
CDR3 protein: ASSHRGLYNEQF

J gene: TRBJ2-7
V gene: TRBV2
CDR3 protein: ASSVGQGYEQY

J gene: TRBJ2-1
V gene: TRBV11-2
CDR3 protein: ASSLNSGTYVYNEQF

J gene: TRBJ2-3
V gene: TRBV27
CDR3 protein: ASSRQSTDTQY

J gene: TRBJ2-2
V gene: TRBV25-1
CDR3 protein: ASSDPRTNTGELF

J gene: TRBJ2-1
V gene: TRBV7-9
CDR3 protein: ASSLGLQPNEQF

J gene: TRBJ2-1
V gene: TRBV25-1
CDR3 protein: ASSDGQGVRTRNEQF

J gene: TRBJ2-2
V gene: TRBV10-3
CDR3 protein: AINGGAAGELF

J gene: TRBJ2-7
V gene: TRBV11-3
CDR3 protein: ASRSVRAYEQY

J gene: TRBJ1-5
V gene: TRBV24-1
CDR3 protein: ATSDSGDRGPPERQPQH

J gene: TRBJ2-1
V gene: TRBV7-9
CDR3 protein: ASKGAPNEQF

J gene: TRBJ2-3
V gene: TRBV29-1
CDR3 protein: SAGRAGGKGSTDTQY

J gene: TRBJ2-7
V gene: TRBV20-1
CDR3 protein: SASWDTAYEQY

J gene: TRBJ1-4
V gene: TRBV14
CDR3 protein: ASREGGDEKLF

J gene: TRBJ1-5
V gene: TRBV19
CDR3 protein: ASDTGVNQPQH

J gene: TRBJ2-5
V gene: TRBV10-2
CDR3 protein: ASRLAGEETQY

J gene: TRBJ2-1
V gene: TRBV19
CDR3 protein: ASNRDRGANEQF

J gene: TRBJ2-1
V gene: TRBV9
CDR3 protein: ASSVILAGYNEQF

J gene: TRBJ2-7
V gene: TRBV6-2/TRBV6-3
CDR3 protein: ASSYGQASPGEQY